These T cell receptor beta chains were read from a single sample in a study of control samples from healthy donors and cancer patients. Profiling relied on immunoSEQ multiplex PCR, and the TCRdb table lists in-frame clones only, not all of them. The data show over 150,000 clones, nearly 96% seen once. Sequenced material: blood. The receptors originated from a woman aged 30 to 39 in good health. Each CDR3 is given with its conserved first and last residue. D genes are given only for firm matches. Clone size, where shown, is once, few, many, or a class for clones that have expanded.

>11|TRBV12-3/TRBV12-4|-|TRBJ2-5|-
CASSLGETQYF
TGTGCCAGCAGTTTAGGAGAGACCCAGTACTTC
>15|TRBV4-1|once|TRBJ2-3|TRBD2
CASGTSGGPGGTQYF
TGCGCCAGTGGGACTAGCGGGGGTCCGGGGGGTACGCAGTATTTT
>11|TRBV2|once|TRBJ2-5|-
CASSPQETQYF
TGTGCCAGCAGTCCCCAAGAGACCCAGTACTTC
>14|TRBV5-6|-|TRBJ2-7|TRBD1
CASSPTGVTYEQYF
TGTGCCAGCAGCCCGACAGGGGTAACCTACGAGCAGTACTTC
>15|TRBV9|-|TRBJ2-2|TRBD1
CASSSRQGNTGELFF
TGTGCCAGCAGCTCCAGACAGGGTAACACCGGGGAGCTGTTTTTT
>12|TRBV9|-|TRBJ2-5|-
CASSGGQETQYF
TGTGCCAGCAGCGGGGGACAAGAGACCCAGTACTTC
>14|TRBV9|-|TRBJ1-1|-
CASSSLKGDTEAFF
TGTGCCAGCAGCTCCCTCAAGGGGGACACTGAAGCTTTCTTT
>12|TRBV29-1|-|TRBJ2-7|-
CSVVDSPYEQYF
TGCAGCGTGGTTGACAGCCCCTACGAGCAGTACTTC
>13|TRBV7-9|-|TRBJ1-1|-
CASSLQAGAEAFF
TGTGCCAGCAGCTTACAGGCCGGCGCTGAAGCTTTCTTT
>18|TRBV3-1/TRBV3-2|-|TRBJ2-5|TRBD2
CASSPGGLAGGRGETQYF
TGTGCCAGCAGCCCGGGGGGACTAGCGGGAGGGCGAGGAGAGACCCAGTACTTC
>16|TRBV27|-|TRBJ1-1|TRBD1
CASSLSLTGVLTEAFF
TGTGCCAGCAGTTTATCCCTAACAGGGGTCCTCACTGAAGCTTTCTTT
>14|TRBV4-1|once|TRBJ1-2|-
CASSQNPGAGGYTF
TGCGCCAGCAGCCAGAATCCGGGGGCGGGGGGCTACACCTTC
>17|TRBV28|-|TRBJ1-6|TRBD1
CASREKTGSSYNSPLHF
TGTGCCAGCAGAGAAAAGACAGGGAGCTCCTATAATTCACCCCTCCACTTT